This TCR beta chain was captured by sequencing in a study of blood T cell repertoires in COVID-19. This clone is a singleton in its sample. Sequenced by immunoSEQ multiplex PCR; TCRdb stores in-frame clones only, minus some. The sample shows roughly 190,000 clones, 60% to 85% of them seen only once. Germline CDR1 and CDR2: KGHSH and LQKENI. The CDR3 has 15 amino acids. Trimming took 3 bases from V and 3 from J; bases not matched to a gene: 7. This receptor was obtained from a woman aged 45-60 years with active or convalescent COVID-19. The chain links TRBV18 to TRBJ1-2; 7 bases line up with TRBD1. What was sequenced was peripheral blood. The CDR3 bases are TGTGCCAGCTCACCGGGGACCGGGACAGACTATGGCTACACCTTC. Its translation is CASSPGTGTDYGYTF.